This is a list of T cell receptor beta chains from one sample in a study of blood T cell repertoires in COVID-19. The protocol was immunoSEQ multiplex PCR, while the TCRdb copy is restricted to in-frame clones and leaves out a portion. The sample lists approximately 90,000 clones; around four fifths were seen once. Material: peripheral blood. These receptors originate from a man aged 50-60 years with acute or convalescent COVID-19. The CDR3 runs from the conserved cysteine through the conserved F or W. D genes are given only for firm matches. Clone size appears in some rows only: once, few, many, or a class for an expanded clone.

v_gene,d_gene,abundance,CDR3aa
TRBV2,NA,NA,CASRTQETQYF
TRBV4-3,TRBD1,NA,CASSQATGAYEQYF
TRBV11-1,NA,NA,CASSRAGNTGELFF
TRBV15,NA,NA,CATSRDVPPEAYGYTF
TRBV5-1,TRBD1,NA,CASSFSGTGGLEQYF
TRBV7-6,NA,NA,CASSSTTYDGKLFF
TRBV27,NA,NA,CASSLSGHGRFSPLHF
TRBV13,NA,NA,CASSQRAYGGIEAFF
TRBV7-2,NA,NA,CASSLGAGNTEAFF
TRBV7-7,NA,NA,CASSPTSVSSGNTIYF
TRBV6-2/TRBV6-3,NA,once,CASSYSRWGAENTEAFF
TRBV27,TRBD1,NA,CASRRDRGNSGANVLTF
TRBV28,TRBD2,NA,CASSSLDLLLAELGKETQYF
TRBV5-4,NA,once,CASSPDMTGANVLTF
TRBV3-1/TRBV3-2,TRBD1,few,CASSPGQLNQPQHF
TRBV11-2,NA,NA,CASSSSSGSFSGYTF
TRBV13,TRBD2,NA,CASSSTSGGPSSYNEQFF
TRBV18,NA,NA,CASSVGSGSYEQYF
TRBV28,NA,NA,CASSLAGPGYEQYF
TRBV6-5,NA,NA,CASSSYGYTF
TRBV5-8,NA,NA,CAMKGPYNSPLHF
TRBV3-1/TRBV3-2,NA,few,CASSQTVTGELFF
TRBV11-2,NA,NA,CASSPHRDADTQYF
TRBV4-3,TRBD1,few,CASSRAGGHGYEQYF
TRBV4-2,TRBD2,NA,CASSQDLAGGVGELFF
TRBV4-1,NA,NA,CASSQAQQGSEYEQYF
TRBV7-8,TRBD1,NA,CASSWGQGGLREQYF
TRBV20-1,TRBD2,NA,CSASDSGIGEETQYF
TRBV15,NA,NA,CATSRGQDGDYGYTF
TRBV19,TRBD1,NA,CASSIVQGPSTDTQYF
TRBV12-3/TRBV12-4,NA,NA,CASRGAPETQYF
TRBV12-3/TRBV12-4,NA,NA,CASRTGTGNTIYF
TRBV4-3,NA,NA,CASSQGGAGTNQPQHF
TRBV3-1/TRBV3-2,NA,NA,CASSQDWGSSYEQYF
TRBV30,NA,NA,CAWSVSAPGTQYF
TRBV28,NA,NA,CASSATGSTDTQYF
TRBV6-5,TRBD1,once,CASTNQQGAETQYF
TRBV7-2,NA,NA,CASSLSGNTEAFF
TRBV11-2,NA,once,CASSFVLIGYNEQFF
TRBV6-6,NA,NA,CASLQQLGDGKLFF
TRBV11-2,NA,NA,CASSITRVGGAYEQYF
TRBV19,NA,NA,CASSRTEYGYTF
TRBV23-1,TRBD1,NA,CASSPTRQGFSQAEAFF
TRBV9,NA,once,CASSATGTLINYGYTF
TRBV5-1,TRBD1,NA,CASSLGTGIPEAFF
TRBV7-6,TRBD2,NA,CASSPHSGREEETQYF
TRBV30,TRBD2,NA,CAWSVRGSSLGEQFF
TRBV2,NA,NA,CASSGGVTGELFF
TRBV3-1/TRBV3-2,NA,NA,CASSQAPGTKPGNTIYF
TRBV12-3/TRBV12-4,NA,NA,CASSSLAENTQYF
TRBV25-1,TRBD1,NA,CASKRAGGDEQFF
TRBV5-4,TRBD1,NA,CASRTGTGGETQYF